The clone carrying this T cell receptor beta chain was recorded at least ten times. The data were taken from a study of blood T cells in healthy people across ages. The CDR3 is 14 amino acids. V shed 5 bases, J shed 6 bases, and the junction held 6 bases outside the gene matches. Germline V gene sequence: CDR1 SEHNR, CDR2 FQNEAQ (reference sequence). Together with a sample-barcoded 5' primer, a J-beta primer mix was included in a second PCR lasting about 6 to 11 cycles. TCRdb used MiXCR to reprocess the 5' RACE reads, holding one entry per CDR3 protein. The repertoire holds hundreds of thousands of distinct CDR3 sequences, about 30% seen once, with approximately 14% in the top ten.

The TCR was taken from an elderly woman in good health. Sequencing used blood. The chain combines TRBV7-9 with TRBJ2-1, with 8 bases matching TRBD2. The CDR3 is CASSRTSRANEQFF. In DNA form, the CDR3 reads TGTGCCAGCAGCCGGACTAGCCGGGCCAATGAGCAGTTCTTC.